The next 27 T cell receptor beta chains were all read from a single sample in a study of CXCR3 chemokines and chemotherapy response in bladder cancer. MiXCR, run by TCRdb on the PCR reads, gives a single entry per CDR3 protein. The sample has fewer than 2,500 distinct CDR3 sequences, approximately 16% seen once. Sample collection occurred from a patient whose treatment included neoadjuvant chemotherapy. These receptors were taken from a human donor with bladder cancer that responded to neoadjuvant chemotherapy.

This clonotype ranks as large. The V and J genes are TRBV19 and TRBJ2-1; D is perhaps TRBD1 (6 bases). Germline CDR1 and CDR2: LNHDA and SQIVND (reference sequence). The CDR3 runs to 15 residues. Trimming left V 2 bases short and J 3 bases short, with 11 bases between. CDR3 region: CASSIRRTDYNEQFF. As DNA, the CDR3 is TGTGCCAGTAGTATACGGAGGACAGACTACAATGAGCAGTTCTTC.

Comments on this clonotype: A far larger clone differs by one base, so this is likely a read error. The rearrangement uses TRBV6-2 or TRBV6-3 and TRBJ1-2; maybe TRBD1 (5 bases). The CDR3 has 13 residues. Germline CDR1 is MNHEY and CDR2 is SVGEGT. The CDR3 coding sequence is TGTACCAGCCGGGACGTAGCTAACTATGGCTACACCTTC. Its translation is CTSRDVANYGYTF.

This clonotype was picked up one time. A far larger clone is a single base away, which makes a read error likely. J is TRBJ1-2 and V is TRBV6-6; D gene ambiguous. Looked up from germline, CDR1 is MNHNY and CDR2 is SVGAGI (reference sequence). The length of the CDR3 is 15 residues. V was pared by 0 bases and J by 4 bases, with 12 bases between. CDR3 nucleotides: TGTGCCAGCAGTTACTCATCCACAACTCGCTATGGCTACACCTTC. It codes for CASSYSSTTRYGYTF.

This chain connects TRBV6-6 to TRBJ2-7; D is possibly TRBD1 (5 bases). CDR1 MNHNY and CDR2 SVGAGI come from the germline V gene (reference sequence). There are 14 residues in the CDR3. The ends were cut back, 2 bases at V and 0 bases at J, with 8 bases in the middle. The CDR3 loop reads CASSYGQGSYEQYF. CDR3 sequence (DNA): TGTGCCAGCAGTTACGGGCAGGGCTCCTACGAGCAGTACTTC.

This clonotype was picked up a small number of times. The chain's CDR3 is CASVGTVDDYGYTF. The CDR3 DNA follows: TGTGCCAGCGTAGGGACAGTCGACGACTATGGCTACACCTTC. The rearrangement links TRBV28 to TRBJ1-2; TRBD1 matches at 7 bases. The CDR3 is 14 amino acids. Germline lookup yields CDR1 MDHEN and CDR2 SYDVKM. V shed 8 bases and J 3 bases; nucleotides not matched to a gene: 9.

Only a few counts were recorded for this clonotype. The chain uses TRBV4-1 and TRBJ2-7, with D perhaps given as TRBD1 or TRBD2 (5 bases each). The CDR3 consists of 13 residues. Germline V CDR1 and CDR2: MGHRA, YSYEKL. V gave up 2 bases and J gave up 4 bases, with 9 bases separating them. CDR3 coding DNA: TGCGCCAGCAGCCAACCCGGGGCTTACGAGCAGTACTTC. This sequence encodes CASSQPGAYEQYF.

This sequence joins TRBV20-1 and TRBJ1-1, with D hard to call. The V end lost 5 bases, the J end lost 2 bases, and 9 bases lay between the germline ends. The CDR3 sequence is 12 residues long. Germline V gives CDR1 DFQATT, CDR2 SNEGSKA (reference sequence). The CDR3 DNA reads TGCAGTGCTTGGGCCACTAACACTGAAGCTTTCTTT. This gives the protein CSAWATNTEAFF.

By sample fraction, this clonotype is medium-sized. V and J are TRBV10-3 and TRBJ1-1, with D possibly matching TRBD1 (6 bases). The CDR3 is 13 amino acids. CDR1 and CDR2 (germline): ENHRY, SYGVKD. Trimming shortened V by 6 bases and J by 2 bases, and 10 bases separated the two germline ends. CDR3 loop: CAISPQGNTEAFF. CDR3 DNA sequence: TGTGCCATCAGCCCACAGGGTAACACTGAAGCTTTCTTT.

J is TRBJ2-7 and V is TRBV5-6, with no clear D. Germline V gene data show CDR1 as SGHDT and CDR2 as YYEEEE. Trimming shortened V by 1 base and J by 2 bases, and 13 bases separated the two germline ends. This CDR3 contains 15 residues. In DNA form, the CDR3 reads TGTGCCAGCAGCTTGCTACCCCTCACTCCCTACGAGCAGTACTTC. Translated: CASSLLPLTPYEQYF.

This clonotype was seen at least ten times. The chain uses TRBV20-1 and TRBJ2-1; 7 bases line up with TRBD2. The germline V gene has CDR1 DFQATT and CDR2 SNEGSKA (reference sequence). The CDR3 extends over 14 amino acids. J gave up 4 bases and V 5 bases, and 8 bases lay outside the gene matches. The CDR3 region is CSAVLANLYNEQFF. As DNA, the CDR3 is TGCAGTGCTGTACTAGCGAATCTTTACAATGAGCAGTTCTTC.

This clonotype rates as large. V gene TRBV19 combines with J gene TRBJ1-2; no definite D call. The CDR3 is 17 residues long. Trimming took 5 bases from V and 6 from J, leaving 25 bases between them. Germline V lookup: CDR1 LNHDA, CDR2 SQIVND (reference sequence). CDR3 loop: CASSLAYDTGPSHGYTF. The CDR3 DNA follows: TGTGCCAGTAGTCTCGCATACGATACCGGGCCCTCCCATGGCTACACCTTC.

This clonotype is classed as hyperexpanded. The V and J genes are TRBV5-6 and TRBJ1-4, with 9 bases identical to TRBD1. J gave up 8 bases and V 6 bases, and 14 bases lay outside the gene matches. Germline CDR1 and CDR2: SGHDT and YYEEEE. This CDR3 comprises 16 residues. The CDR3 nucleotides are TGTGCCAGCACCCTAGGACAGGGGCCTTTAGAGGAAAAACTGTTTTTT. This sequence encodes CASTLGQGPLEEKLFF.

This clonotype was found many times. The V and J genes are TRBV28 and TRBJ2-1, with D possibly being TRBD1 or TRBD2 (5 bases each). The CDR3 loop spans 16 amino acids. Trimming cost V 6 bases and J 5 bases, with 20 bases left between them. Germline lookup yields CDR1 MDHEN and CDR2 SYDVKM. The CDR3 loop is CASSRAYRDPHNEQFF. CDR3 coding DNA: TGTGCCAGCAGCCGCGCGTACCGGGACCCCCACAATGAGCAGTTCTTC. The entire variable domain, with the rest obtained from reference TRBV28 and TRBJ2-1, is as follows: DVKVTQSSRYLVKRTGEKVFLECVQDMDHENMFWYRQDPGLGLRLIYFSYDVKMKEKGDIPEGYSVSREKKERFSLILESASTNQTSMYLCASSRAYRDPHNEQFFGPGTRLTVL.

This clonotype is medium-sized in the sample. The rearrangement links TRBV6-2 or TRBV6-3 to TRBJ2-5, with 7 positions matching TRBD1. The V and J ends lost 2 bases and 4 bases, in that order; junction bases with no gene match: 4. The length of the CDR3 is 14 residues. Germline V CDR1 and CDR2: MNHEY, SVGEGT. The CDR3, as DNA: TGTGCCAGCAGTTACGCCTACAGGGGAGAGACCCAGTACTTC. Translation: CASSYAYRGETQYF.

This clonotype ranks as medium-sized (0.01 to 0.1%). The rearrangement links TRBV6-2 or TRBV6-3 to TRBJ2-7; TRBD1 is a possible D gene (5 bases). CDR3 length: 14 amino acids. The germline gives CDR1 MNHEY, CDR2 SVGEGT. Trimming stripped 2 bases from V and 6 bases from J, with 14 bases between. CDR3 sequence (DNA): TGTGCCAGCAGTTACCCAGGGTCAGTCCGCGAGCAGTACTTC. Translated, it gives CASSYPGSVREQYF.

By share of the sample, this clonotype is medium-sized. This chain links TRBV6-2 or TRBV6-3 with TRBJ1-2; TRBD1 might be the D (5 bases). Trimming left V 4 bases short and J 5 bases short, with 11 bases between. The CDR3 length is 13 residues. The germline gives CDR1 MNHEY, CDR2 SVGEGT. CDR3 nucleotides: TGTGCCAGCAGTTTAGGGACCCTGTATGGCTACACCTTC. It codes for CASSLGTLYGYTF.

By sample fraction, this clonotype is medium-sized (0.01 to 0.1%). The V gene is TRBV6-6, the J gene TRBJ1-4; 7 bases line up with TRBD1. The CDR3 is made up of 15 amino acids. V gave up 5 bases and J gave up 5 bases; unmatched junction bases: 8. Germline assignment: CDR1 MNHNY and CDR2 SVGAGI (reference sequence). The CDR3 loop is CASSPRDSDNEKLFF. Written as DNA, the CDR3 is TGTGCCAGCAGTCCACGGGACAGCGACAATGAAAAACTGTTTTTT.

This clonotype was observed many times. The chain joins TRBV5-4 to TRBJ1-3; D gene uncertain. The ends were cut back, 1 base at V and 0 bases at J, with 11 bases in the middle. This CDR3 region has 16 residues. From germline, CDR1 is SGHNT and CDR2 YYREEE (reference sequence). CDR3 residues: CASSLSSGSSGNTIYF. For the CDR3, the DNA is TGTGCCAGCAGCTTGAGTTCAGGCAGCTCTGGAAACACCATATATTTT. The full variable domain, with the rest looked up from reference TRBV5-4 and TRBJ1-3, is ETGVTQSPTHLIKTRGQQVTLRCSSQSGHNTVSWYQQALGQGPQFIFQYYREEENGRGNFPPRFSGLQFPNYSSELNVNALELDDSALYLCASSLSSGSSGNTIYFGEGSWLTVV.

By proportion, this clonotype is hyperexpanded. The rearrangement links TRBV24-1 to TRBJ2-1; unclear D gene. This CDR3 is 15 amino acids long. V was clipped by 1 base and J by 5 bases, with 11 bases between them. Germline V gives CDR1 KGHDR, CDR2 SFDVKD. This CDR3 reads CATSDLRVLNNEQFF. CDR3 nucleotide sequence: TGTGCCACCAGTGATTTAAGGGTATTAAACAATGAGCAGTTCTTC.

This clonotype qualifies as medium-sized. The J gene is TRBJ2-7, the V gene TRBV19, with D perhaps TRBD2 (6 bases). Germline V lookup: CDR1 LNHDA, CDR2 SQIVND (reference sequence). There are 15 residues in the CDR3. Between the trimmed V and J ends, which lost 6 bases and 2 bases, there was a span of 17 bases. The chain's CDR3 is CASSRDSRGAYEQYF. DNA of the CDR3: TGTGCCAGTAGCCGGGACTCACGAGGTGCCTACGAGCAGTACTTC.

This clonotype is judged medium-sized. This chain joins TRBV29-1 and TRBJ2-3; 7 nucleotides match TRBD2. Germline-derived CDR1 and CDR2 are SQVTM and ANQGSEA. The CDR3 runs to 16 residues. The junction had 20 bases not matched to a gene; V was cut back by 8 bases and J by 6 bases. The DNA of the CDR3 is TGCAGCCCATGCCAGCGGGACGTTAAATTTGACGATACGCAGTATTTT. Protein sequence: CSPCQRDVKFDDTQYF.

Only one count was recorded for this clonotype. This sequence joins TRBV7-2 and TRBJ2-3, with TRBD2 as a possible D gene (7 bases). This CDR3 region has 15 residues. Germline lookup yields CDR1 SGHTA and CDR2 FQGNSA. V was shortened by 11 bases and J by 4 bases, with 22 bases between the two germline ends. CDR3 coding DNA: TGTGCCGGGCAAGGGGGGGCGCGAGAAGCAGATACGCAGTATTTT. It encodes CAGQGGAREADTQYF.

The chain uses TRBV20-1 and TRBJ1-1, with D hard to call. This CDR3 is 16 amino acids long. From germline, CDR1 is DFQATT and CDR2 SNEGSKA (reference sequence). Between the trimmed V and J ends, which lost 2 bases and 1 base, there was a span of 17 bases. The CDR3 region has the DNA TGCAGTGCTAGAAAATTGGGAGAAAGAAGGAACACTGAAGCTTTCTTT. Translation: CSARKLGERRNTEAFF.

J is TRBJ2-7 and V is TRBV7-3; weak D call: TRBD2 (6 bases). The CDR3 runs to 19 residues. The germline gives CDR1 SGHTA, CDR2 FQGTGA. The V and J ends lost 4 bases and 2 bases respectively, with 27 bases between them. For the CDR3, the DNA is TGTGCCAGCAGCTCCCGGCGGCGGGACCCGAGGCTGGGACCCTACGAGCAGTACTTC. Its translation is CASSSRRRDPRLGPYEQYF.

This clonotype was recorded many times. The gene calls are TRBV25-1 and TRBJ2-7; no clear D. Trimming took off 5 bases at V and 4 bases at J, with 6 bases between the two ends. In germline, CDR1 is MGHDK, CDR2 SYGVNS. The CDR3 totals 11 residues. In DNA form, the CDR3 reads TGTGCCAGCAGTTTGCTTTACGAGCAGTACTTC. It yields the protein CASSLLYEQYF.

At least ten counts were recorded for this clonotype. The chain joins TRBV18 to TRBJ1-4; TRBD1 agrees at 8 bases. The CDR3 is 14 amino acids. Germline lookup yields CDR1 KGHSH and CDR2 LQKENI. With 4 bases clipped from V and 10 bases from J, the junction kept 8 bases outside the gene matches. The CDR3 sequence: CASSRQGAGGKLFF. Here the CDR3 DNA reads TGTGCCAGCTCACGTCAGGGGGCAGGTGGAAAACTGTTTTTT.

By share, this clonotype ranks as medium-sized (0.01 to 0.1%). The chain uses TRBV27 and TRBJ2-1; the D gene is possibly TRBD1 (5 bases). Germline V gene data show CDR1 as MNHEY and CDR2 as SMNVEV (reference sequence). Trimming removed 5 bases at V and 5 bases at J, with 22 bases between. This CDR3 has 17 residues. The CDR3, as DNA: TGTGCCAGCAGTCTATGGGGCCAAAGAAGGTCCCACAATGAGCAGTTCTTC. Translated: CASSLWGQRRSHNEQFF.